The 29 T cell receptor beta chains reported below all come from one sample, sequenced in a study of response to subunit inactivated influenza vaccine. TCRdb passed the RT-PCR reads through MiXCR, listing each CDR3 protein once. Of about 700,000 distinct CDR3 sequences detected, 14% appear once; the ten largest clones hold less than 9%. The sample was PBMCs from blood, taken around 15 days before vaccination. The receptors shown here come from a middle-aged man who received an inactivated influenza vaccine.

This clonotype appeared a few times. V is TRBV12-3 or TRBV12-4 and J is TRBJ2-7; the match to TRBD1 covers 9 bases. This CDR3 is 15 amino acids long. V dropped 6 bases and J dropped 0; count of bases not matched to a gene: 6. CDR3 sequence (DNA): TGTGCCAGCAGCCCGGGACAGGGCCTCTCCTACGAGCAGTACTTC. It yields the protein CASSPGQGLSYEQYF.

In this sample, this clonotype turned up many times. The J gene is TRBJ2-7, the V gene TRBV28, with TRBD1 matching over 9 bases. Per the germline V gene, CDR1 is MDHEN and CDR2 is SYDVKM. The CDR3 runs to 16 residues. J was trimmed by 5 bases and V by 6 bases; bases with no gene match: 14. The CDR3 DNA reads TGTGCCAGCAGCTTCACCCCGGGACAGGGTTTCGACGAGCAGTACTTC. It encodes CASSFTPGQGFDEQYF.

This clonotype appeared a few times. The rearrangement links TRBV5-1 to TRBJ2-1; D unresolved. The CDR3 is 13 amino acids. The V gene's germline CDR1 is SGHRS and CDR2 YFSETQ. V lost 3 bases, J lost 5 bases, and 9 bases lay in between. The CDR3 region has the DNA TGCGCCAGCAGCTCCTTCCTACACAATGAGCAGTTCTTC. It specifies CASSSFLHNEQFF.

The chain employs TRBV27 and TRBJ2-6, with D tentatively TRBD2 (5 bases). CDR1 MNHEY and CDR2 SMNVEV come from the germline V gene (reference sequence). The V end was cut by 4 bases, the J end by 1 base, with 14 bases between. CDR3 length: 17 amino acids. As DNA, the CDR3 is TGTGCCAGCAGTTCAAACCACGGGGTATCTGGGGCCAACGTCCTGACTTTC. It is translated as CASSSNHGVSGANVLTF. Combining the CDR3 with reference TRBV27 and TRBJ2-6 gives the whole variable domain EAQVTQNPRYLITVTGKKLTVTCSQNMNHEYMSWYRQDPGLGLRQIYYSMNVEVTDKGDVPEGYKVSRKEKRNFPLILESPSPNQTSLYFCASSSNHGVSGANVLTFGAGSRLTVL.

V is TRBV27 and J is TRBJ2-4; weak D call: TRBD1 (5 bases). The CDR3 is made up of 18 amino acids. Germline V lookup: CDR1 MNHEY, CDR2 SMNVEV (reference sequence). Trimming removed 0 bases from V and 0 bases from J, with 15 bases in between. The CDR3 reads CASSLSRQSYLAKNIQYF. Written as DNA, the CDR3 is TGTGCCAGCAGTTTATCGCGACAGAGTTATTTAGCCAAAAACATTCAGTACTTC.

This sequence joins TRBV20-1 and TRBJ2-5; maybe TRBD1 (6 bases). CDR1 is DFQATT and CDR2 is SNEGSKA in the germline V gene (reference sequence). The ends were cut back, 5 bases at V and 3 bases at J, with 16 bases in the middle. This CDR3 comprises 14 residues. The CDR3 DNA reads TGCAGTGCTCCGGACAGCAAGCAGAAAGAGACCCAGTACTTC. Translating gives CSAPDSKQKETQYF.

V is TRBV27 and J is TRBJ1-1; D is possibly TRBD1 (6 bases). V was pared by 4 bases and J by 6 bases, with 9 bases between. The CDR3 extends over 12 amino acids. Germline-derived CDR1 and CDR2 are MNHEY and SMNVEV (reference sequence). The CDR3, as DNA: TGTGCCAGCAGTTCGGGGGGCGCTGAAGCTTTCTTT. Amino acids: CASSSGGAEAFF.

This clonotype was recorded a few times. The V call is TRBV5-6, the J call TRBJ2-5; 16 nucleotides match TRBD2. The V and J ends lost 6 bases and 2 bases, in that order; junction bases with no gene match: 7. The CDR3 spans 17 residues. From germline, CDR1 is SGHDT and CDR2 YYEEEE. CDR3 nucleotide sequence: TGTGCCAGCATCCATTCGGGACTAGCGGGAGGGCAAGAGACCCAGTACTTC. Protein: CASIHSGLAGGQETQYF.

A few counts support this clonotype. Germline is not matched at one junction end, which may reflect a read error. The chain couples TRBV2 to TRBJ1-2; 8 positions agree with TRBD1. Germline CDR1 and CDR2: SNHLY and FYNNEI. CDR3 length equals 11 residues. The CDR3 sequence is CASSGRDRTAF. The CDR3 DNA reads as TGTGCCAGCAGTGGAAGGGACAGGACGGCCTTC.

The J gene is TRBJ1-2, the V gene TRBV4-1, with D unclear. CDR1 MGHRA and CDR2 YSYEKL come from the germline V gene. V shed 4 bases and J shed 0 bases, with 9 bases lying between them. The CDR3 contains 14 residues. The CDR3 bases are TGCGCCAGCAGCCCAGTAGAGGCTAACTATGGCTACACCTTC. It codes for CASSPVEANYGYTF.

This clonotype was found a few times. The chain is built from TRBV6-2 or TRBV6-3 and TRBJ2-4; possibly TRBD2 for D (5 bases). With 6 bases removed from V and 1 base from J, the gap between germline ends came to 13 bases. Germline V gene sequence: CDR1 MNHEY, CDR2 SVGEGT. This CDR3 is 15 amino acids long. The chain's CDR3 is CASSYLTGAKNIQYF. CDR3 DNA: TGTGCCAGCAGCTACCTAACGGGGGCCAAAAACATTCAGTACTTC.

This clonotype appeared a few times. The chain is built from TRBV7-9 and TRBJ2-1, with D perhaps assigned TRBD1 or TRBD2 (5 bases each). Germline V lookup: CDR1 SEHNR, CDR2 FQNEAQ (reference sequence). The CDR3 runs to 15 residues. Trimming removed 5 bases from V and 6 bases from J, with 17 bases in between. The CDR3 reads CASSQAWGTFNEQFF. CDR3 nucleotide sequence: TGTGCCAGCAGCCAAGCTTGGGGGACGTTCAATGAGCAGTTCTTC. The full variable domain, with the rest looked up from reference TRBV7-9 and TRBJ2-1, is DTGVSQNPRHKITKRGQNVTFRCDPISEHNRLYWYRQTLGQGPEFLTYFQNEAQLEKSRLLSDRFSAERPKGSFSTLEIQRTEQGDSAMYLCASSQAWGTFNEQFFGPGTRLTVL.

This clonotype was detected a few times. The chain links TRBV5-1 to TRBJ2-3, with 10 bases matching TRBD1. Per the germline V gene, CDR1 is SGHRS and CDR2 is YFSETQ. Unmatched junction bases numbered 3, after V lost 0 bases and J lost 5 bases. CDR3 length: 15 residues. CDR3 residues: CASSLGQGARDTQYF. The CDR3 nucleotides read TGCGCCAGCAGCTTGGGACAGGGGGCCAGAGATACGCAGTATTTT.

This clonotype was seen only a few times. The rearrangement joins TRBV29-1 to TRBJ2-6, with 8 bases aligning to TRBD1. With V trimmed by 4 bases and J by 4 bases, 6 bases remained unmatched. Germline V gene sequence: CDR1 SQVTM, CDR2 ANQGSEA. The CDR3 runs to 15 residues. In nucleotides, the CDR3 is TGCAGCGTTGCTCAGGGGGCGTGGGGGGCCAACGTCCTGACTTTC. This codes for CSVAQGAWGANVLTF.

V gene TRBV15 combines with J gene TRBJ2-1, with 11 bases lining up with TRBD2. This CDR3 region has 17 residues. Germline V lookup: CDR1 LNHNV, CDR2 YYDKDF (reference sequence). V gave up 3 bases and J gave up 3 bases; unmatched junction bases: 7. As DNA, the CDR3 is TGTGCCACCAGCAGCGCTAGCGGGAGGCCGGACTACAATGAGCAGTTCTTC. Its translation is CATSSASGRPDYNEQFF.

This clonotype was detected a few times. The J gene is TRBJ2-2, the V gene TRBV4-3; 10 bases agree with TRBD2. The V and J ends lost 0 bases and 5 bases, in that order; junction bases with no gene match: 6. Germline-derived CDR1 and CDR2 are LGHNA and YSLEER. This CDR3 region has 17 residues. CDR3 nucleotide sequence: TGCGCCAGCAGCCAAGATCAGCGGGGGGGCAGAACCGGGGAGCTGTTTTTT. The encoded protein is CASSQDQRGGRTGELFF.

The table lists this clonotype with a few counts. The chain employs TRBV7-6 and TRBJ1-4, with D possibly TRBD1 on 6 matching bases. Germline V gene data show CDR1 as SGHVS and CDR2 as FNYEAQ. The CDR3 length is 18 residues. Trimming left V 1 base short and J 7 bases short, with 22 bases between. Here the CDR3 reads CASSLEDSVGRFAEKLFF. CDR3 in DNA: TGTGCCAGCAGCTTAGAGGACAGCGTAGGGAGGTTCGCTGAAAAACTGTTTTTT.

This clonotype was seen many times. This chain links TRBV28 with TRBJ2-5, with D unresolved. The V end was cut by 6 bases, the J end by 1 base, with 9 bases between. Germline CDR1 MDHEN, CDR2 SYDVKM. The CDR3 is made up of 13 amino acids. In nucleotides, the CDR3 is TGTGCCAGCAGCACCACGGTCCAAGAGACCCAGTACTTC. Translation: CASSTTVQETQYF.

This chain connects TRBV4-2 to TRBJ2-1; D not resolved. V gave up 10 bases and J gave up 3 bases, with 19 bases separating them. Germline V CDR1 and CDR2: LGHNA, YNFKEQ. This CDR3 contains 15 residues. The DNA of the CDR3 is TGTGCCATCGGCCCCGGGCTCCTCTGCTACAATGAGCAGTTCTTC. Encoded protein: CAIGPGLLCYNEQFF.

The CDR3 is CASSAGHTNTGELFF. CDR3 in DNA: TGCGCCAGCAGCGCGGGACACACGAACACCGGGGAGCTGTTTTTT. The rearrangement uses TRBV5-1 and TRBJ2-2; TRBD1 or TRBD2 may be the D gene (6 bases each). V was trimmed by 4 bases and J by 0 bases, leaving 10 bases between them. The CDR3 length is 15 residues. Germline values: CDR1 SGHRS, CDR2 YFSETQ. The full variable domain, in which reference TRBV5-1 and TRBJ2-2 provide the parts outside the CDR3, is KAGVTQTPRYLIKTRGQQVTLSCSPISGHRSVSWYQQTPGQGLQFLFEYFSETQRNKGNFPGRFSGRQFSNSRSEMNVSTLELGDSALYLCASSAGHTNTGELFFGEGSRLTVL.

This chain links TRBV6-2 or TRBV6-3 with TRBJ2-1; D might be TRBD1 (5 bases). The CDR3 is made up of 11 amino acids. Per the germline V gene, CDR1 is MNHEY and CDR2 is SVGEGT. Trimming stripped 7 bases from V and 8 bases from J, with 9 bases between. This CDR3 reads CASTQGHEQFF. CDR3 DNA sequence: TGTGCCAGCACCCAGGGCCATGAGCAGTTCTTC.

The chain joins TRBV12-3 or TRBV12-4 to TRBJ2-7, with D possibly TRBD1 on 6 matching bases. The CDR3 length is 12 residues. Trimming pared 8 bases from V and 1 base from J, leaving 9 bases between. The CDR3 DNA is TGTGCCAGCCTAGGGGGTTCCTACGAGCAGTACTTC. Amino acids: CASLGGSYEQYF.

This clonotype was detected many times. V is TRBV9 and J is TRBJ2-2, with D maybe TRBD1 (6 bases). Germline CDR1 reads SGDLS; CDR2 reads YYNGEE. The CDR3 sequence is 14 residues long. Trimming removed 3 bases at V and 6 bases at J, with 12 bases between. The DNA for the CDR3 is TGTGCCAGCAGCGACAGGGCTTCGGCCGGGGAGCTGTTTTTT. It codes for CASSDRASAGELFF.

The chain uses TRBV15 and TRBJ2-7; tentative D call: TRBD1 (5 bases). The CDR3 sequence is 14 residues long. Germline V gene data show CDR1 as LNHNV and CDR2 as YYDKDF (reference sequence). V was cut by 0 bases and J by 2 bases, with 8 bases left in between. CDR3 in DNA: TGTGCCACCAGCAGAGACGCAGGGCCCTACGAGCAGTACTTC. It codes for CATSRDAGPYEQYF.

The chain employs TRBV29-1 and TRBJ2-5, with D hard to call. The V end was cut by 4 bases, the J end by 1 base, with 10 bases between. Germline V gene data show CDR1 as SQVTM and CDR2 as ANQGSEA. This CDR3 region has 13 residues. Here the CDR3 reads CSVVRPIQETQYF. The CDR3 DNA reads as TGCAGCGTTGTACGTCCGATCCAAGAGACCCAGTACTTC.

The chain employs TRBV18 and TRBJ2-7, with unresolved D. CDR3 length equals 14 residues. Germline V gene lookup returns CDR1 KGHSH and CDR2 LQKENI. V lost 0 bases, J lost 8 bases, and 14 bases lay in between. The CDR3 DNA reads TGTGCCAGCTCACCACCGCACAGCATACGACAGCAGTACTTC. Its translation: CASSPPHSIRQQYF.

The chain has TRBV15 and TRBJ1-5; 7 bases line up with TRBD1. Germline lookup yields CDR1 LNHNV and CDR2 YYDKDF (reference sequence). This CDR3 contains 15 residues. The ends lost 0 bases at V and 7 bases at J; junction bases unmatched: 6. CDR3 sequence: CATSREGGGRQPQHF. In DNA form, the CDR3 reads TGTGCCACCAGCAGAGAGGGAGGGGGCAGGCAGCCCCAGCATTTT.

The gene calls are TRBV12-3 or TRBV12-4 and TRBJ2-2; no clear D gene. CDR3 length: 14 residues. Trimming removed 7 bases at V and 2 bases at J, with 11 bases between. CDR3 bases: TGTGCCAGCAAAAGACGGATAAACACCGGGGAGCTGTTTTTT. Amino acids: CASKRRINTGELFF.

This clonotype has ten or more counts. V is TRBV9 and J is TRBJ1-2, with 9 bases lining up with TRBD1. Germline lookup yields CDR1 SGDLS and CDR2 YYNGEE. The CDR3 length is 15 residues. Unmatched junction bases numbered 5, after V lost 2 bases and J lost 3 bases. The DNA for the CDR3 is TGTGCCAGCAGCGTCAACCGGGACAGGGACTATGGCTACACCTTC. The encoded protein is CASSVNRDRDYGYTF.